What follows are 30 T cell receptor beta chains derived from one specimen sequenced in a study of sequential checkpoint blockade in melanoma. The repertoire was sequenced with immunoSEQ multiplex PCR; TCRdb's copy has only in-frame clones and lacks some. Of 15,000 to 20,000 clones in the sample, around 77% were seen once. The treatment denotes: randomized to nivolumab then ipilimumab (arm A) or the reverse (arm B). The sequencing here drew on CD8+ T cells sorted from blood (inferred from file names), taken from a patient given nivolumab and ipilimumab in sequence. The receptor source for this set is a human donor with melanoma.

The rearrangement joins TRBV19 to TRBJ2-1, with 8 bases fitting TRBD1. CDR3 length equals 19 residues. V lost 3 bases and J lost 0; bases outside the gene matches: 13. Germline CDR1 LNHDA, CDR2 SQIVND (reference sequence). The CDR3 region has the DNA TGTGCCAGTAGTATGGGGTCAGGGGGCAGAAAAAGCTCCTACAATGAGCAGTTCTTC. Translated: CASSMGSGGRKSSYNEQFF.

This chain uses TRBV6-6 with TRBJ1-1, with D tentatively TRBD1 (5 bases). The CDR3 has 13 amino acids. Germline CDR1 and CDR2: MNHNY and SVGAGI (reference sequence). With 8 bases removed from V and 1 base from J, the gap between germline ends came to 11 bases. The CDR3, as DNA: TGTGCCAGCCAGGACGGACAGAACACTGAAGCTTTCTTT. Translation: CASQDGQNTEAFF.

This chain joins TRBV13 and TRBJ1-2; D uncertain. The CDR3 is 14 residues long. Trimming pared 7 bases from V and 0 bases from J, leaving 12 bases between. The germline gives CDR1 PRHDT, CDR2 FYEKMQ (reference sequence). The CDR3 DNA reads as TGTGCCAGCATAGGTCCCGCGGCTAACTATGGCTACACCTTC. Translating gives CASIGPAANYGYTF.

The genes are TRBV7-9 and TRBJ2-7, with 10 bases lining up with TRBD2. Germline V gene sequence: CDR1 SEHNR, CDR2 FQNEAQ (reference sequence). Germline trimming cut 2 bases from V and 3 bases from J; bases unmatched to any gene: 13. The length of the CDR3 is 18 residues. The CDR3 loop reads CASSLPEGEAGGLYEQYF. The CDR3 DNA is TGTGCCAGCAGCTTACCAGAAGGGGAAGCGGGGGGGCTCTACGAGCAGTACTTC.

This chain links TRBV27 with TRBJ1-2, with unresolved D. CDR3 size: 15 residues. The germline gives CDR1 MNHEY, CDR2 SMNVEV (reference sequence). V lost 2 bases and J lost 0, with 10 bases in between. The DNA of the CDR3 is TGTGCCAGCAGTTTAAAAAGTGCAGCTAACTATGGCTACACCTTC. Translating gives CASSLKSAANYGYTF.

The CDR3 nucleotides are TGTGCCAGCAGCGTGGCGATTTCAGGGGGCGACTATGGCTACACCTTC. This sequence encodes CASSVAISGGDYGYTF. V gene TRBV9 combines with J gene TRBJ1-2; 8 bases fit TRBD1. The CDR3 runs 16 residues. Looked up from germline, CDR1 is SGDLS and CDR2 is YYNGEE. V was pared by 2 bases and J by 3 bases, with 9 bases of the junction left unmatched.

The chain couples TRBV2 to TRBJ2-7, with TRBD1 identical over 11 bases. With V trimmed by 5 bases and J by 4 bases, 7 bases remained unmatched. The germline V gene has CDR1 SNHLY and CDR2 FYNNEI. There are 15 residues in the CDR3. CDR3: CASSPPGQGGYEQYF. Written as DNA, the CDR3 is TGTGCCAGCAGTCCTCCGGGACAGGGGGGATACGAGCAGTACTTC.

The chain carries TRBV15 and TRBJ2-2; 7 nucleotides align to TRBD1. The junction had 5 bases not matched to a gene; V was cut back by 7 bases and J by 3 bases. Germline CDR1 and CDR2: LNHNV and YYDKDF (reference sequence). CDR3 length: 14 residues. In DNA form, the CDR3 reads TGTGCCACCACGGAACAGGGGTACACCGGGGAGCTGTTTTTT. It encodes CATTEQGYTGELFF.

V is TRBV6-1 and J is TRBJ1-1, with TRBD1 as a possible D gene (6 bases). Germline V gives CDR1 MNHNS, CDR2 SASEGT. V was cut by 2 bases and J by 5 bases, with 12 bases left in between. The CDR3 has 14 amino acids. CDR3 nucleotides: TGTGCCAGCAGTGAATCAGGGGAGGGGACTGAAGCTTTCTTT. As protein: CASSESGEGTEAFF.

This clone was seen only a few times. This CDR3 reads CASSPTGTYEQYF. The DNA of the CDR3 is TGTGCCAGCAGTCCCACCGGGACCTACGAGCAGTACTTC. The rearrangement joins TRBV6-1 to TRBJ2-7; a possible D gene is TRBD2 (5 bases). This CDR3 region has 13 residues. The germline V gene encodes CDR1 MNHNS and CDR2 SASEGT. V lost 5 bases and J 2 bases, leaving 10 bases between the germline ends.

The chain employs TRBV27 and TRBJ2-5; TRBD2 aligns across 7 bases. The CDR3 totals 16 residues. Germline CDR1 and CDR2: MNHEY and SMNVEV (reference sequence). V gave up 5 bases and J gave up 4 bases; unmatched junction bases: 13. CDR3 protein: CASSPGTTLAPETQYF. The CDR3, as DNA: TGTGCCAGCAGTCCGGGGACTACTTTGGCCCCAGAGACCCAGTACTTC.

This clone was observed a handful of times. The chain carries TRBV28 and TRBJ1-5, with 10 positions matching TRBD1. The V segment lost 8 bases and the J segment 7 bases; nucleotides outside the gene matches: 11. The CDR3 loop spans 15 amino acids. Germline CDR1 is MDHEN and CDR2 is SYDVKM. The CDR3 sequence is CASGYRDRGGQPQHF. The CDR3 DNA sequence: TGTGCCAGCGGCTACCGGGACAGGGGTGGGCAGCCCCAGCATTTT.

The V and J genes are TRBV5-1 and TRBJ1-2, with 10 nucleotides matching TRBD1. Losses at the gene ends were 1 base for V and 6 bases for J; bases not matched to a gene: 6. Germline V lookup: CDR1 SGHRS, CDR2 YFSETQ. This CDR3 is built from 15 residues. DNA for the CDR3: TGCGCCAGCAGCTTGAGGGACAGGGGAGTCGATGGCTACACCTTC. It codes for CASSLRDRGVDGYTF. Filled out from reference TRBV5-1 and TRBJ1-2, the complete variable domain reads KAGVTQTPRYLIKTRGQQVTLSCSPISGHRSVSWYQQTPGQGLQFLFEYFSETQRNKGNFPGRFSGRQFSNSRSEMNVSTLELGDSALYLCASSLRDRGVDGYTFGSGTRLTVV.

The chain links TRBV4-1 to TRBJ2-7; possibly TRBD2 for D (5 bases). Trimming removed 4 bases from V and 3 bases from J, with 16 bases in between. The CDR3 sequence is 15 residues long. The germline V gene has CDR1 MGHRA and CDR2 YSYEKL. The CDR3 DNA reads TGCGCCAGCAGCCTCCTCCTAGAGGGCCGCTACGAGCAGTACTTC. Encoded protein: CASSLLLEGRYEQYF.

The chain couples TRBV27 to TRBJ2-7, with 12 positions matching TRBD1. The V and J ends lost 5 bases and 5 bases, in that order; junction bases with no gene match: 7. Germline values: CDR1 MNHEY, CDR2 SMNVEV (reference sequence). The CDR3 has 15 amino acids. CDR3 protein: CASSTKGQGAHEQYF. The CDR3 bases are TGTGCCAGCAGTACCAAGGGACAGGGGGCCCACGAGCAGTACTTC.

This chain uses TRBV11-3 with TRBJ1-5, with unresolved D. Per germline, CDR1 SGHNT and CDR2 YENEEA. The CDR3 consists of 15 residues. Trimming removed 0 bases at V and 1 base at J, with 7 bases between. CDR3 DNA: TGTGCCAGCAGCTTAGAGGGCACAAGCAATCAGCCCCAGCATTTT. Its translation: CASSLEGTSNQPQHF.

The V and J genes are TRBV27 and TRBJ2-7; 11 bases are shared with TRBD2. Germline-derived CDR1 and CDR2 are MNHEY and SMNVEV (reference sequence). This CDR3 spans 15 amino acids. V was pared by 6 bases and J by 3 bases, with 7 bases of the junction left unmatched. The CDR3 region has the DNA TGTGCCAGCAGACCCGGGACTAGCGGCGTCTACGAGCAGTACTTC. The encoded protein is CASRPGTSGVYEQYF.

The chain uses TRBV10-3 and TRBJ2-7; tentatively, D is TRBD1 (6 bases). The CDR3 totals 12 residues. Between the trimmed V and J ends, which lost 3 bases and 6 bases, there was a span of 9 bases. Per germline, CDR1 ENHRY and CDR2 SYGVKD. The CDR3 reads CAISDQGREQYF. CDR3 nucleotides: TGTGCCATCAGTGACCAGGGGCGCGAGCAGTACTTC.

CDR3 loop: CASSFLAGEYGYTF. CDR3 DNA: TGTGCCAGCAGCTTCTTGGCAGGGGAGTATGGCTACACCTTC. This chain connects TRBV7-8 to TRBJ1-2; D might be TRBD1 (6 bases). This CDR3 has 14 amino acids. V was shortened by 3 bases and J by 5 bases, with 13 bases between the two germline ends. Germline values: CDR1 SGHVS, CDR2 FQNEAQ.

The rearrangement joins TRBV28 to TRBJ2-7; TRBD2 matches at 10 bases. V trimming: 6 bases; J trimming: 2 bases; junction bases outside the gene matches: 7. The CDR3 runs 15 residues. Germline V gene sequence: CDR1 MDHEN, CDR2 SYDVKM. Here the CDR3 DNA reads TGTGCCAGCAGAAGGACTAGCGGACCTCCCTACGAGCAGTACTTC. This sequence encodes CASRRTSGPPYEQYF.

V is TRBV2 and J is TRBJ1-2; a possible D gene is TRBD1 (5 bases). Germline CDR1 SNHLY, CDR2 FYNNEI. Trimming left V 7 bases short and J 7 bases short, with 19 bases between. The CDR3 consists of 14 residues. The CDR3 DNA follows: TGTGCCAGCAACAAGAGGGACTTTACACGTGGCTACACCTTC. The encoded protein is CASNKRDFTRGYTF.

This clone has only one observation. This chain connects TRBV6-5 to TRBJ2-7; TRBD1 agrees at 7 bases. The CDR3 extends over 14 amino acids. The J segment lost 2 bases and the V segment lost 2 bases, leaving 3 bases of the junction unmatched. Germline V lookup: CDR1 MNHEY, CDR2 SVGAGI. The CDR3 region is CASSYGDRAYEQYF. The CDR3 DNA reads as TGTGCCAGCAGTTACGGGGACAGAGCCTACGAGCAGTACTTC.

This clone was seen a single time. This rearrangement joins TRBV28 to TRBJ2-7, with a tentative D call TRBD2 (10 bases). V lost 4 bases and J 0 bases, leaving 31 bases between the germline ends. There are 21 residues in the CDR3. Germline-derived CDR1 and CDR2 are MDHEN and SYDVKM. This CDR3 is CASSSDNLGQGPSGSSYEQYF. The CDR3 DNA is TGTGCCAGCAGTTCCGATAACTTAGGACAGGGGCCTAGCGGGAGCTCCTACGAGCAGTACTTC.

The V call is TRBV7-6, the J call TRBJ2-7, with TRBD2 matching 16 bases. This CDR3 has 17 amino acids. V was pared by 5 bases and J by 1 base, with 5 bases of the junction left unmatched. The germline V gene encodes CDR1 SGHVS and CDR2 FNYEAQ. Here the CDR3 DNA reads TGTGCCAGCAGCCCGGGACTAGCGGGAGGGCCGTCCTACGAGCAGTACTTC. Encoded protein: CASSPGLAGGPSYEQYF.

This clone was detected only once. CDR3 residues: CASRGTGGTHEQFF. In DNA, the CDR3 is TGTGCCAGCAGAGGGACTGGCGGGACTCATGAGCAGTTCTTC. The J gene is TRBJ2-1, the V gene TRBV27, with a possible D match to TRBD2 (6 bases). The V end was cut by 6 bases, the J end by 8 bases, with 17 bases between. The CDR3 loop spans 14 amino acids. Germline V gene lookup returns CDR1 MNHEY and CDR2 SMNVEV (reference sequence).

The rearrangement uses TRBV12-5 and TRBJ2-7; 8 bases line up with TRBD2. There are 12 residues in the CDR3. Germline CDR1 reads LGHNT; CDR2 reads FRNRAP. Losses at the gene ends were 7 bases for V and 7 bases for J; bases not matched to a gene: 6. The CDR3 nucleotides are TGTGCTAGTGCCCAAGGCGGGAGGGAGCAGTACTTC. Amino acids: CASAQGGREQYF.

The chain has TRBV5-1 and TRBJ2-7; D possibly corresponds to TRBD1 (5 bases). The CDR3 runs 13 residues. In germline, CDR1 is SGHRS, CDR2 YFSETQ. V lost 2 bases and J 1 base, leaving 7 bases between the germline ends. CDR3 sequence reads: CASSLRQSYEQYF. The CDR3 DNA reads as TGCGCCAGCAGCTTAAGACAGTCCTACGAGCAGTACTTC. Looking up the rest from reference TRBV5-1 and TRBJ2-7 gives the full variable domain: KAGVTQTPRYLIKTRGQQVTLSCSPISGHRSVSWYQQTPGQGLQFLFEYFSETQRNKGNFPGRFSGRQFSNSRSEMNVSTLELGDSALYLCASSLRQSYEQYFGPGTRLTVT.

The V gene is TRBV9, the J gene TRBJ1-2; the D gene is possibly TRBD1 (5 bases). Germline-derived CDR1 and CDR2 are SGDLS and YYNGEE. The CDR3 has 14 amino acids. Deletions cut 4 bases from V and 6 bases from J, with 16 bases between. In DNA, the CDR3 is TGTGCCAGCAGCCCTAACCAGGGAGGGGATGGCTACACCTTC. It is translated as CASSPNQGGDGYTF. Variable domain in full (rest from reference TRBV9 and TRBJ1-2): DSGVTQTPKHLITATGQRVTLRCSPRSGDLSVYWYQQSLDQGLQFLIQYYNGEERAKGNILERFSAQQFPDLHSELNLSSLELGDSALYFCASSPNQGGDGYTFGSGTRLTVV.

This chain joins TRBV19 and TRBJ1-5; weak D call: TRBD1 (6 bases). V was trimmed by 2 bases and J by 6 bases, leaving 14 bases between them. Germline V gives CDR1 LNHDA, CDR2 SQIVND (reference sequence). The CDR3 spans 15 residues. DNA for the CDR3: TGTGCCAGTAGTATACAGGGGATGGCTCCTCAGCCCCAGCATTTT. It yields the protein CASSIQGMAPQPQHF.

This chain's CDR3 is CASSLTGTGEEKLFF. Written as DNA, the CDR3 is TGTGCCAGCAGCTTAACCGGGACAGGGGAGGAAAAACTGTTTTTT. J is TRBJ1-4 and V is TRBV7-9, with 10 bases aligning to TRBD1. There are 15 residues in the CDR3. Germline-derived CDR1 and CDR2 are SEHNR and FQNEAQ (reference sequence). The trim removed 2 bases at V and 8 bases at J, leaving 5 bases unmatched.